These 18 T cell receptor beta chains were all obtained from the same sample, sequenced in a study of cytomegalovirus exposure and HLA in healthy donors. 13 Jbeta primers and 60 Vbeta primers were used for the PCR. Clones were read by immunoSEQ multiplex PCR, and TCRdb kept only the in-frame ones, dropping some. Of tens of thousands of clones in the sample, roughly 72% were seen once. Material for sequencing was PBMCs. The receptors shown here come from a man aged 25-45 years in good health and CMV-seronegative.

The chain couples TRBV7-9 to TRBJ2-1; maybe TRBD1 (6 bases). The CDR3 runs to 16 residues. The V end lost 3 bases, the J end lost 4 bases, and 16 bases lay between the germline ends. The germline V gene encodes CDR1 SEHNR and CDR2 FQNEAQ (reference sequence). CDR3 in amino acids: CASSFNRAGAYNEQFF. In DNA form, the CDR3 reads TGTGCCAGCAGCTTCAACAGGGCTGGGGCTTACAATGAGCAGTTCTTC.

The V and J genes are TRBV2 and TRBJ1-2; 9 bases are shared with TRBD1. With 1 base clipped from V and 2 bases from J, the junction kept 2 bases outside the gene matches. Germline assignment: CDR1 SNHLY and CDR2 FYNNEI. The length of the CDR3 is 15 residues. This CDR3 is CASSEVGQGNYGYTF. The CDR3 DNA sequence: TGTGCCAGCAGTGAAGTAGGACAGGGGAACTATGGCTACACCTTC.

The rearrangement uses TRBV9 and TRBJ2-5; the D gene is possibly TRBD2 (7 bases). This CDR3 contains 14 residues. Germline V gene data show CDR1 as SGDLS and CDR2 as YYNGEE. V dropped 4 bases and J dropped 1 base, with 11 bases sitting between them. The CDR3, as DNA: TGTGCCAGCAGCACGGGGGGCGCCCAAGAGACCCAGTACTTC. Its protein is CASSTGGAQETQYF.

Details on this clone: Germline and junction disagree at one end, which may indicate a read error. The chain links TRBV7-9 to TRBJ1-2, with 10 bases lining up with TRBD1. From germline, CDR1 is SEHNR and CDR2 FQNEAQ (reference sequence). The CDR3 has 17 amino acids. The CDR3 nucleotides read TGTTCCAGCAGCCCCCGCGACAGGGGGCAACCCCATTATGGCTACACCTTC. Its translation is CSSSPRDRGQPHYGYTF.

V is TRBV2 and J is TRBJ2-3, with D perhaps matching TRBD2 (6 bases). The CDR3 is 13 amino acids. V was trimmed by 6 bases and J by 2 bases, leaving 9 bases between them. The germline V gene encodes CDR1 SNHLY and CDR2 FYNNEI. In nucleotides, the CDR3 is TGTGCCAGCAGAGTAGCGGACACAGATACGCAGTATTTT. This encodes CASRVADTDTQYF.

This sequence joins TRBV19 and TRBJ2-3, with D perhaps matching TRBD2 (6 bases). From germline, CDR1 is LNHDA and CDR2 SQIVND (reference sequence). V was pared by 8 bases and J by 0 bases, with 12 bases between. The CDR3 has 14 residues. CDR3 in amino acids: CASQVAGSTDTQYF. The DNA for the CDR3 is TGTGCCAGTCAGGTGGCGGGAAGCACAGATACGCAGTATTTT.

CDR3 sequence: CAIRPSTDRGGGYTF. DNA for the CDR3: TGTGCCATCAGGCCTTCTACGGACAGGGGGGGTGGCTACACCTTC. The chain is built from TRBV10-3 and TRBJ1-2; 10 positions agree with TRBD1. The germline CDR1 and CDR2 sequences are ENHRY and SYGVKD. V was pared by 6 bases and J by 7 bases, with 11 bases of the junction left unmatched. This CDR3 comprises 15 residues.

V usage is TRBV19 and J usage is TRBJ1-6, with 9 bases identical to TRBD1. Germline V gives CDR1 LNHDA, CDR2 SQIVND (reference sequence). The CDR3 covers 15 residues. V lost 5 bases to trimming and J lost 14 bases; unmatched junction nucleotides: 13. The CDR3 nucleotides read TGTGCCAGTAGTCAAGGGGGACAGGGCCGTGCAACCCTCCACTTT. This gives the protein CASSQGGQGRATLHF.

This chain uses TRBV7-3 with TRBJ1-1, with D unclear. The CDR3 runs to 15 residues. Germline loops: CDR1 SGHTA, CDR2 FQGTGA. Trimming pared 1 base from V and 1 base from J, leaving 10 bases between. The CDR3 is CASSLRPTQNTEAFF. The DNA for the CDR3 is TGTGCCAGCAGCTTAAGACCGACACAGAACACTGAAGCTTTCTTT.

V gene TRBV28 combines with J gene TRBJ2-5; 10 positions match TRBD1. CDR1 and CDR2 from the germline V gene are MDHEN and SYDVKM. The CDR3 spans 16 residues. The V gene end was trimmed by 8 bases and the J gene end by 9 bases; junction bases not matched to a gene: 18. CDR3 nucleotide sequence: TGTGCCAGCGATCACCCCGGACAGGGGGGGATCAAGGCCCAGTACTTC. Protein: CASDHPGQGGIKAQYF.

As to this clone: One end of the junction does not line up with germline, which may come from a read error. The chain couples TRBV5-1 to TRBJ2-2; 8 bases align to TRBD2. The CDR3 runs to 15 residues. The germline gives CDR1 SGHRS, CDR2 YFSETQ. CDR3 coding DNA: TGCGCCAGCAGCTTGGGGCGGGAGGAGGCCGGGGAGCTGTCTTTT. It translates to CASSLGREEAGELSF. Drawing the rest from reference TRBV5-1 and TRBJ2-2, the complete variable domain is KAGVTQTPRYLIKTRGQQVTLSCSPISGHRSVSWYQQTPGQGLQFLFEYFSETQRNKGNFPGRFSGRQFSNSRSEMNVSTLELGDSALYLCASSLGREEAGELSFGEGSRLTVL.

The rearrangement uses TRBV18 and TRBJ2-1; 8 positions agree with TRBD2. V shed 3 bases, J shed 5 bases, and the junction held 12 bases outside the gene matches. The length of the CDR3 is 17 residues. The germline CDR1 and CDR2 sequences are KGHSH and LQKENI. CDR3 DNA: TGTGCCAGCTCACCTATGTCCGCTAGCGGGCCGAACAATGAGCAGTTCTTC. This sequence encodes CASSPMSASGPNNEQFF.

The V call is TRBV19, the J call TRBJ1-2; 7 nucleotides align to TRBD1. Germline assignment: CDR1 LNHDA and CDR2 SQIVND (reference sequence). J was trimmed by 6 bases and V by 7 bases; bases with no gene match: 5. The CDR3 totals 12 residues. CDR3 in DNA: TGTGCCAGTACCGACAGGGAAGATGGCTACACCTTC. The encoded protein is CASTDREDGYTF.

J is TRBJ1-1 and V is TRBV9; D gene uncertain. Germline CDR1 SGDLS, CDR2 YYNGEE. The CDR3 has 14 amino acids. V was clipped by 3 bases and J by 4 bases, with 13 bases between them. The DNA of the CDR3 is TGTGCCAGCAGCGGGCCGCCCGGGGTCACTGAAGCTTTCTTT. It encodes CASSGPPGVTEAFF.

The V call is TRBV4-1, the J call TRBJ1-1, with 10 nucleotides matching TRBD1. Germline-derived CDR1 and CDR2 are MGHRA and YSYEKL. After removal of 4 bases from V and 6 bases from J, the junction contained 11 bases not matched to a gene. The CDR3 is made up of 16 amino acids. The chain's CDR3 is CASSPQMGTGVPEAFF. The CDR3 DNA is TGCGCCAGCAGCCCGCAGATGGGGACAGGGGTTCCTGAAGCTTTCTTT.

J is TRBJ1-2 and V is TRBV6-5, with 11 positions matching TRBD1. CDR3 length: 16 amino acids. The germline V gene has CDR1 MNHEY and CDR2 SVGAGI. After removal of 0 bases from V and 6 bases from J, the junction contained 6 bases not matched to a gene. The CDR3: CASSYSKDRGPHGYTF. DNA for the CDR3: TGTGCCAGCAGTTACTCCAAGGACAGGGGGCCTCATGGCTACACCTTC.

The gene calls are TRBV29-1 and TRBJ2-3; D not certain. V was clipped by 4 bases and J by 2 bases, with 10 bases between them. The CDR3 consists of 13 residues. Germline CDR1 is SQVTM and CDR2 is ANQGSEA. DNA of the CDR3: TGCAGCGTTGCCAGCCGACTCACAGATACGCAGTATTTT. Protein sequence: CSVASRLTDTQYF.

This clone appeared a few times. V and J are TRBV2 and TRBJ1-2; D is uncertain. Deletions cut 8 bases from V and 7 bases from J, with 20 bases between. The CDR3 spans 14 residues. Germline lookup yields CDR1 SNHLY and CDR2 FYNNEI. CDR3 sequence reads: CASGGLNPSRGYTF. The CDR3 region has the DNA TGTGCCAGCGGCGGGCTGAATCCCTCACGTGGCTACACCTTC.